This paragraph reports one TCR beta chain. One base away lies a much larger clone, so this may be a sequencing read error. These data belong to a study of tumor and adjacent non-tumor tissue in lung cancer. Whole-study context: About 4.17 million productive TCRbeta reads were obtained per sample on average.

Three rounds of nested PCR, following a modified ARM-PCR protocol, produced the TCRbeta library. TCRdb reprocessed the multiplex PCR reads via MiXCR and lists one record per CDR3 protein. The sample yields more than 75,000 distinct CDR3 sequences, roughly 80% seen once. Trimming stripped 7 bases from V and 4 bases from J, with 13 bases between. Looked up from germline, CDR1 is PRHDT and CDR2 is FYEKMQ (reference sequence). CDR3 length: 14 residues. This sample's RNA came from whole unsorted tissue. This non-tumor lung sample came from over 3 cm beyond the tumor edge. This TCR was recovered from a man in his fifties or sixties with small cell lung cancer. The source material was distant non-tumor lung tissue. The chain links TRBV13 to TRBJ2-2; D perhaps matches TRBD1 (6 bases). CDR3 nucleotides: TGTGCCAGCATCTTGGACAGAGGCACCGGGGAGCTGTTTTTT. Translated: CASILDRGTGELFF.